This passage covers 21 T cell receptor beta chains from one sample sequenced in a study of blood T cells in healthy people across ages (dated by TCRdb to between 2014 and 2017). Preparation of the library involved 5' RACE. TCRdb records Illumina HiSeq 2500 as the sequencer. The second PCR ran for about 7 to 11 cycles and used a J-beta primer mix along with a sample-barcoded 5' primer. TCRdb ran its own pipeline on the public reads, namely fastp trimming at Q25 and MiXCR clone calling, and kept in-frame beta chains. Duplicate CDR3 protein sequences are folded into a single record with the most common DNA and genes. Recorded for this sample are hundreds of thousands of distinct CDR3 sequences; around 49% of them occurred a single time. Jointly, the top ten make up around 32% of the sample. Sequencing was carried out using blood. All receptors come from an older woman in good health.

A single count supports this clonotype. The gene calls are TRBV7-2 and TRBJ2-4, with 11 bases aligning to TRBD2. Judging by the DNA end, TRBJ2-7 fits better; the J call may be wrong. CDR3 size: 17 residues. Germline V gene lookup returns CDR1 SGHTA and CDR2 FQGNSA. This CDR3 reads CASSFTVALAGVYEQYF. The CDR3 DNA reads as TGTGCCAGCAGCTTCACCGTTGCACTAGCGGGAGTGTACGAGCAGTACTTC.

The chain combines TRBV28 with TRBJ1-5; D uncertain. This CDR3 comprises 15 residues. Looked up from germline, CDR1 is MDHEN and CDR2 is SYDVKM. V lost 5 bases and J lost 2, with 13 bases in between. As DNA, the CDR3 is TGTGCCAGCAGTCCACTAGCGGATGGCAATCAGCCCCAGCATTTT. It is translated as CASSPLADGNQPQHF.

J is TRBJ1-2 and V is TRBV5-5, with D unresolved. Looked up from germline, CDR1 is SGHKS and CDR2 is YYEKEE (reference sequence). The CDR3 has 14 residues. V shed 0 bases and J shed 3 bases, with 9 bases lying between them. CDR3 amino acids: CASSLDSHHYGYTF. The CDR3 nucleotides read TGTGCCAGCAGCTTGGATTCCCACCACTATGGCTACACCTTC.

The rearrangement uses TRBV5-1 and TRBJ2-1, with 8 bases identical to TRBD1. The CDR3 totals 13 residues. Germline-derived CDR1 and CDR2 are SGHRS and YFSETQ. Trimming cost V 4 bases and J 9 bases; bases outside gene matches: 6. The CDR3 DNA reads as TGCGCCAGCAGCATACGGACAGGGATTGAGCAGTTCTTC. Translation gives CASSIRTGIEQFF.

V usage is TRBV20-1 and J usage is TRBJ2-7; D might be TRBD2 (6 bases). The CDR3 contains 14 residues. Trimming took 2 bases from V and 2 from J, leaving 13 bases between them. Per germline, CDR1 DFQATT and CDR2 SNEGSKA (reference sequence). The CDR3 DNA reads TGCAGTGCTAGAAGGGCTTCTAGCGCCTACGAGCAGTACTTC. Amino acid sequence: CSARRASSAYEQYF.

The chain joins TRBV4-1 to TRBJ1-2, with D tentatively TRBD1 (5 bases). Trimming removed 3 bases at V and 8 bases at J, with 34 bases between. The CDR3 covers 20 residues. Germline CDR1 reads MGHRA; CDR2 reads YSYEKL. CDR3 residues: CASSQGLYWTGPLKPGGYTF. The CDR3 DNA reads as TGCGCCAGCAGCCAGGGGCTGTATTGGACGGGCCCGCTTAAACCGGGAGGCTACACCTTC.

V is TRBV9 and J is TRBJ2-7; 12 bases line up with TRBD2. The CDR3 covers 16 residues. The J segment lost 0 bases and the V segment lost 4 bases, leaving 5 bases of the junction unmatched. CDR1 SGDLS and CDR2 YYNGEE come from the germline V gene. The CDR3 DNA sequence: TGTGCCAGCAGCAGGACTAGCGGGACCATCTCCTACGAGCAGTACTTC. This codes for CASSRTSGTISYEQYF.

This chain links TRBV28 with TRBJ2-7, with 8 bases matching TRBD1. From germline, CDR1 is MDHEN and CDR2 SYDVKM. V gave up 4 bases and J gave up 6 bases; unmatched junction bases: 14. This CDR3 is built from 16 residues. CDR3 DNA sequence: TGTGCCAGCAGTTCCCCGGGGGCAGGGGGCATGGGCGAGCAGTACTTC. Translating gives CASSSPGAGGMGEQYF.

V and J are TRBV7-2 and TRBJ1-1; 11 nucleotides line up with TRBD1. CDR3 length: 17 amino acids. Germline trimming cut 6 bases from V and 4 bases from J; bases unmatched to any gene: 13. Germline V gives CDR1 SGHTA, CDR2 FQGNSA. DNA of the CDR3: TGTGCCAGCAGGCCAAGGACAGGGGGCGCAGGGGTCACTGAAGCTTTCTTT. It yields the protein CASRPRTGGAGVTEAFF. The whole variable domain, filled in from reference TRBV7-2 and TRBJ1-1, reads GAGVSQSPSNKVTEKGKDVELRCDPISGHTALYWYRQSLGQGLEFLIYFQGNSAPDKSGLPSDRFSAERTGGSVSTLTIQRTQQEDSAVYLCASRPRTGGAGVTEAFFGQGTRLTVV.

V is TRBV5-4 and J is TRBJ2-7; D gene unclear. The germline V and J ends were trimmed by 0 bases and 7 bases, with 14 bases remaining between them. The CDR3 has 14 residues. Per germline, CDR1 SGHNT and CDR2 YYREEE (reference sequence). CDR3 DNA sequence: TGTGCCAGCAGCTTGGTAGAGACCTACAATGAGCAGTACTTC. This encodes CASSLVETYNEQYF. Full variable domain (rest looked up from reference TRBV5-4 and TRBJ2-7): ETGVTQSPTHLIKTRGQQVTLRCSSQSGHNTVSWYQQALGQGPQFIFQYYREEENGRGNFPPRFSGLQFPNYSSELNVNALELDDSALYLCASSLVETYNEQYFGPGTRLTVT.

The rearrangement joins TRBV12-3 or TRBV12-4 to TRBJ2-7, with TRBD1 identical over 12 bases. Losses at the gene ends were 4 bases for V and 2 bases for J; bases not matched to a gene: 9. The CDR3 runs to 17 residues. CDR3 nucleotide sequence: TGTGCCAGCAGTTCGGGGACAGGGGGCCCATCCACCTACGAGCAGTACTTC. Protein product: CASSSGTGGPSTYEQYF.

This chain connects TRBV6-2 or TRBV6-3 to TRBJ2-1; D perhaps matches TRBD1 (6 bases). Trimming took 2 bases from V and 9 from J, leaving 23 bases between them. Germline V lookup: CDR1 MNHEY, CDR2 SVGEGT. The CDR3 sequence is 17 residues long. CDR3 bases: TGTGCCAGCAGTTACCCCAGGGGCCAGGGGATTCTGACTGAGCAGTTCTTC. Translating it yields CASSYPRGQGILTEQFF.

A few counts support this clonotype. The V gene is TRBV6-2 or TRBV6-3, the J gene TRBJ2-7; D not resolved. This CDR3 has 16 amino acids. Germline assignment: CDR1 MNHEY and CDR2 SVGEGT. V was pared by 2 bases and J by 1 base, with 15 bases between. CDR3 DNA sequence: TGTGCCAGCAGTTACGTCTTAAGCCGCGCATCCTACGAGCAGTACTTC. It yields the protein CASSYVLSRASYEQYF.

This clonotype was recorded only once. J is TRBJ2-1 and V is TRBV9; D is perhaps TRBD2 (6 bases). The CDR3 has 14 residues. Trimming cost V 0 bases and J 9 bases, with 13 bases left between them. Germline V CDR1 and CDR2: SGDLS, YYNGEE. DNA of the CDR3: TGTGCCAGCAGCGTAGCGGGAGTGTGGGGTGAGCAGTTCTTC. Its protein is CASSVAGVWGEQFF.

Turning to this clonotype: At one end, the junction sequence differs from germline, possibly due to a read error. The chain couples TRBV29-1 to TRBJ2-7; D may match TRBD1 or TRBD2 (5 bases each). Germline V gene data show CDR1 as SQVTM and CDR2 as ANQGSEA. The CDR3 is made up of 12 amino acids. The CDR3 reads CSAVEGTYEQYF. CDR3 nucleotide sequence: TGCAGCGCCGTCGAGGGGACCTACGAACAGTACTTC.

This clonotype was seen ten or more times. The chain recombines TRBV7-8 with TRBJ1-2; no clear D gene. CDR3 size: 14 residues. Trimming removed 0 bases at V and 5 bases at J, with 10 bases between. Germline lookup yields CDR1 SGHVS and CDR2 FQNEAQ. The CDR3 DNA reads TGTGCCAGCAGCTTAGCGGCTACAGCTTATGGCTACACCTTC. Its protein is CASSLAATAYGYTF.

This clonotype was seen more than once but under ten times. The CDR3 protein is CASSLNRVVAKNIQYF. The CDR3 coding sequence is TGTGCCAGCAGTCTAAACAGGGTAGTAGCCAAAAACATTCAGTACTTC. This chain joins TRBV27 and TRBJ2-4; TRBD1 is a possible D gene (6 bases). This CDR3 region has 16 residues. Germline V lookup: CDR1 MNHEY, CDR2 SMNVEV (reference sequence). V shed 5 bases and J shed 0 bases, with 14 bases lying between them.

There are a few counts of this clonotype. The chain recombines TRBV11-1 with TRBJ2-1; D is ambiguous. CDR1 and CDR2 from the germline V gene are SGHAT and FQDESV (reference sequence). V was clipped by 1 base and J by 9 bases, with 7 bases between them. The CDR3 totals 12 residues. CDR3 bases: TGTGCCAGCAGCTTAGGGGAACTTGAGCAGTTCTTC. It encodes CASSLGELEQFF. The entire variable domain, with the rest obtained from reference TRBV11-1 and TRBJ2-1, is as follows: EAEVAQSPRYKITEKSQAVAFWCDPISGHATLYWYRQILGQGPELLVQFQDESVVDDSQLPKDRFSAERLKGVDSTLKIQPAELGDSAMYLCASSLGELEQFFGPGTRLTVL.

The CDR3 here is CSAINQPTDTQYF. Here the CDR3 DNA reads TGCAGTGCTATAAACCAACCCACAGATACGCAGTATTTT. The chain links TRBV20-1 to TRBJ2-3, with D hard to call. The CDR3 has 13 amino acids. The germline V gene has CDR1 DFQATT and CDR2 SNEGSKA (reference sequence). V lost 4 bases and J lost 2, with 10 bases in between.

A note on this clonotype: A read error may be the cause here, since a much bigger clone is one base away. V and J are TRBV4-3 and TRBJ2-5; D gene uncertain. V dropped 0 bases and J dropped 11 bases, with 16 bases sitting between them. From germline, CDR1 is LGHNA and CDR2 YSLEER. This CDR3 spans 14 amino acids. DNA for the CDR3: TGCGCCAGCAGCCAAGAAGGGCCTGACAATGAGCAGTACTTC. This translates into CASSQEGPDNEQYF.

This clonotype has a handful of counts. The rearrangement uses TRBV20-1 and TRBJ2-5; 7 bases map to TRBD1. The CDR3 is made up of 13 amino acids. The V segment lost 6 bases and the J segment 5 bases; nucleotides outside the gene matches: 9. CDR1 is DFQATT and CDR2 is SNEGSKA in the germline V gene (reference sequence). Here the CDR3 reads CSARDRDGETQYF. Written as DNA, the CDR3 is TGCAGTGCCCGCGACAGGGACGGGGAGACCCAGTACTTC.